Detailed here is one T cell receptor beta chain. The sample comes from a study of blood T cell repertoires in COVID-19. At the level of the study: Acute-phase and convalescent COVID-19 samples originated in the United States, Italy and Spain. PBMCs, B-cell-depleted T cells, or T cells provided the cDNA or gDNA that made up the material.

Per the original data handling: Researchers report that nucleated cell counts were estimated from reference gene primer amplification. Assay used: immunoSEQ multiplex PCR; TCRdb lists only in-frame clones, some missing. For V, J and clone size, that table is used; D and trimming come from the DNA. Here the sample spans roughly 69,000 clones, around 90% being singletons. V lost 5 bases and J lost 0; bases outside the gene matches: 9. Germline V gene data show CDR1 as SEHNR and CDR2 as FQNEAQ (reference sequence). This CDR3 is built from 17 residues. The chain has TRBV7-9 and TRBJ2-3; 9 bases match TRBD2. The sequence was collected from a man aged 50-60 years with active COVID-19. The material sequenced was peripheral blood. The CDR3: CASSTGRGGPSTDTQYF. DNA of the CDR3: TGTGCCAGCAGCACAGGGCGGGGGGGCCCTAGCACAGATACGCAGTATTTT.